This T cell receptor (beta chain) emerged from a study of type 1 regulatory T cells. Across the whole study: T-allo10 is an in vitro-generated, Tr1-enriched CD4 T cell product specific for alloantigen.

A note on this clonotype: Its target is not known.

This CDR3 has 16 residues. Germline-derived CDR1 and CDR2 are LGHNA and YSLEER. The ends lost 3 bases at V and 7 bases at J; junction bases unmatched: 7. TCRdb called the reads again in MiXCR, with one record for every CDR3 protein. The sample lists over 6,000 distinct CDR3 sequences; about 33% were seen once. General study results and limits: Compared with non-Tr1 cells, Tr1 cells showed a narrower TCR repertoire.

This receptor was taken from a human donor in good health. The sample taken for sequencing was cultured type 1 regulatory T (Tr1) cells, either the whole culture or a sorted fraction (not recorded which). V and J are TRBV4-3 and TRBJ2-2, with 11 positions matching TRBD2. CDR3 sequence (DNA): TGCGCCAGCAGCCACACTAGCGGGAGTGAAGGCGGGGAGCTGTTTTTT. Translating gives CASSHTSGSEGGELFF.